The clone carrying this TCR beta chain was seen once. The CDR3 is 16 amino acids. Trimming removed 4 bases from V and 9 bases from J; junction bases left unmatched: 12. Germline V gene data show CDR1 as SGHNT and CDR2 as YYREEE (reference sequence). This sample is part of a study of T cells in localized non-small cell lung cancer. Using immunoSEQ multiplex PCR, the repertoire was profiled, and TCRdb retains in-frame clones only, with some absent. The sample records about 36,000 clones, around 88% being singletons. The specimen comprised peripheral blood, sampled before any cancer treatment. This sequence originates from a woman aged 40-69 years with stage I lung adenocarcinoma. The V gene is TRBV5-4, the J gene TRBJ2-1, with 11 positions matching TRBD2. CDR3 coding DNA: TGTGCCAGCAGCCAGTCCGCTAGCGGGGGGTTTCTTGAGCAGTTCTTC. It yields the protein CASSQSASGGFLEQFF.